What follows describes a single T cell receptor (beta chain). The antigen remains unidentified. The data were obtained in a study of memory CD4+ T cells and cytomegalovirus serostatus. CDR3 length: 14 residues. The germline gives CDR1 SGHDN, CDR2 FVKESK. The V gene lost 8 bases and the J gene lost 6 bases, with 17 bases spanning the gap. Regarding the study as a whole: The CMV-associated TCR signature appears largely within the CD4+ memory repertoire.

The method was immunoSEQ multiplex PCR; TCRdb's version includes in-frame clones alone and lacks a portion of them. The sample consists of just under 95,000 clones, about four fifths of them appearing once. The sort gate was single viable CD3+CD4+CD8-CD45RO+ cells for memory CD4+ T cells. Total CD4+ T cells were enriched by CD4 positive selection. The source is an adult in good health and CMV-seropositive. The chain combines TRBV14 with TRBJ2-1; weak D call: TRBD2 (6 bases). Sequenced: memory CD4+ T cells from blood. CDR3 nucleotide sequence: TGTGCCAGCTCCTACGGAGGGCCGATCAATGAGCAGTTCTTC. This gives the protein CASSYGGPINEQFF.